Described below is a single T cell receptor (beta chain) sequence and its context. V gave up 6 bases and J gave up 2 bases, with 11 bases separating them. The CDR3 length is 13 residues. Germline V gives CDR1 SGHVS, CDR2 FQNEAQ. This table comes from immunoSEQ multiplex PCR, and its TCRdb copy is limited to in-frame clones, with some not included. The sample has about 250,000 clones, about 85% seen once. These data are taken from a study of blood T cell repertoires in COVID-19. In the study overall: PBMCs, B-cell-depleted T cells, or T cells provided the cDNA or gDNA that made up the material.

The sequence was collected from a man aged 18 to 29 with active or convalescent COVID-19. V and J are TRBV7-8 and TRBJ2-7; unclear D gene. Sequencing was done on a sample of peripheral blood. CDR3 coding DNA: TGTGCCAGCAGTGAGCTAAGCGCCTACGAGCAGTACTTC. Protein product: CASSELSAYEQYF.